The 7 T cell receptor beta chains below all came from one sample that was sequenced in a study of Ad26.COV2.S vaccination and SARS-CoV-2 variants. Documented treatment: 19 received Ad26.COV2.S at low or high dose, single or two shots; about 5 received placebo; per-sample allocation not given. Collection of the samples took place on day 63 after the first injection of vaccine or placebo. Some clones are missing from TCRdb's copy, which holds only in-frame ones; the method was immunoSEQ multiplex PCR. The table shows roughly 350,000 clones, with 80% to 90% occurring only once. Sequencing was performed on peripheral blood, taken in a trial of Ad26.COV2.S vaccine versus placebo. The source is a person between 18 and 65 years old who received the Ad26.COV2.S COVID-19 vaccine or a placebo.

The CDR3 DNA reads as TGTGCCAGCAGCCCCCGAGGGTCTGGAAACACCATATATTTT. Amino acids: CASSPRGSGNTIYF. The V gene is TRBV3-1 (or the pseudogene TRBV3-2), the J gene TRBJ1-3; no definite D call. Between the trimmed V and J ends, which lost 4 bases and 1 base, there was a span of 8 bases. The CDR3 is 14 residues long. CDR1 is LGHDT, CDR2 YNNKEL, per germline (reference sequence).

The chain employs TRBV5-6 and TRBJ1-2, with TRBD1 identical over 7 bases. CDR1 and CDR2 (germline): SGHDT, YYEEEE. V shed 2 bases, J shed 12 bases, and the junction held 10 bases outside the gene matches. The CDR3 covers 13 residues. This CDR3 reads CASSLPTGAKNTF. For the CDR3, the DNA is TGTGCCAGCAGCTTACCTACAGGGGCCAAAAACACCTTC. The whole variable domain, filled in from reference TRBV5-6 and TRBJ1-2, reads DAGVTQSPTHLIKTRGQQVTLRCSPKSGHDTVSWYQQALGQGPQFIFQYYEEEERQRGNFPDRFSGHQFPNYSSELNVNALLLGDSALYLCASSLPTGAKNTFGSGTRLTVV.

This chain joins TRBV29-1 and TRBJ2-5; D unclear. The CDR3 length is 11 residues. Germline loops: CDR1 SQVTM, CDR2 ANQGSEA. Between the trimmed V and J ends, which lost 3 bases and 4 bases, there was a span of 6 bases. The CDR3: CSVEVGETQYF. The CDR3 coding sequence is TGCAGCGTTGAGGTTGGAGAGACCCAGTACTTC. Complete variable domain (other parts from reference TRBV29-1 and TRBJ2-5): SAVISQKPSRDICQRGTSLTIQCQVDSQVTMMFWYRQQPGQSLTLIATANQGSEATYESGFVIDKFPISRPNLTFSTLTVSNMSPEDSSIYLCSVEVGETQYFGPGTRLLVL.

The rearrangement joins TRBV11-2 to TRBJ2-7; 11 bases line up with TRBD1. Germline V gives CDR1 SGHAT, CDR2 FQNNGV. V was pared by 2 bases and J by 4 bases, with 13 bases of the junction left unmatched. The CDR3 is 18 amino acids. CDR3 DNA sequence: TGTGCCAGCAGCTTAAGGGTGACCCCCGGACAGGGGGCGTACGAGCAGTACTTC. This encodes CASSLRVTPGQGAYEQYF.

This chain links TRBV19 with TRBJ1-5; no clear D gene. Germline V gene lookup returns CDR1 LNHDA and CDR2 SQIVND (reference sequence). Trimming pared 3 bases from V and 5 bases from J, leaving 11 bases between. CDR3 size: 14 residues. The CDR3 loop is CASSIVGFDQPQHF. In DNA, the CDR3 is TGTGCCAGTAGTATCGTCGGATTCGATCAGCCCCAGCATTTT.

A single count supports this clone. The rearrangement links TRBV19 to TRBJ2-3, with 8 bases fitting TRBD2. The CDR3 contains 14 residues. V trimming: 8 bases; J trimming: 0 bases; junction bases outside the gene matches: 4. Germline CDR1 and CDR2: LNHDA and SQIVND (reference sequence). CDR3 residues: CASRRGESTDTQYF. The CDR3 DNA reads TGTGCCAGTCGGCGGGGGGAAAGCACAGATACGCAGTATTTT.

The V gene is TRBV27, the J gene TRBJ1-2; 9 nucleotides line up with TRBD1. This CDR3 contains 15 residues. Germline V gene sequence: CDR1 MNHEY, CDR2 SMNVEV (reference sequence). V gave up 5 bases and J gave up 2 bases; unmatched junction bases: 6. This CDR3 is CASSPRQGGNYGYTF. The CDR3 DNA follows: TGTGCCAGCAGTCCCCGACAGGGGGGAAACTATGGCTACACCTTC.